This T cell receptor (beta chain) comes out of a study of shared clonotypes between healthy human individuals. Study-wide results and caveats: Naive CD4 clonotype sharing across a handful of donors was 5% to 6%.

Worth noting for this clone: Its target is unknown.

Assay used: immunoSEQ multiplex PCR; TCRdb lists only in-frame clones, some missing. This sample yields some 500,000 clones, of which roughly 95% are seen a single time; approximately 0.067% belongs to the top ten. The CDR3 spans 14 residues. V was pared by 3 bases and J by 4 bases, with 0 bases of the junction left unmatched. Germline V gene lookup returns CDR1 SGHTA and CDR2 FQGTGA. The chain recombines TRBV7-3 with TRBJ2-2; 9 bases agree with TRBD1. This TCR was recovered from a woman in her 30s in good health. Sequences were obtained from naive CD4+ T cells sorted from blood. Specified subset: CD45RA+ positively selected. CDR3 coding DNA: TGTGCCAGCAGCTTGGGACAGGGCACCGGGGAGCTGTTTTTT. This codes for CASSLGQGTGELFF.